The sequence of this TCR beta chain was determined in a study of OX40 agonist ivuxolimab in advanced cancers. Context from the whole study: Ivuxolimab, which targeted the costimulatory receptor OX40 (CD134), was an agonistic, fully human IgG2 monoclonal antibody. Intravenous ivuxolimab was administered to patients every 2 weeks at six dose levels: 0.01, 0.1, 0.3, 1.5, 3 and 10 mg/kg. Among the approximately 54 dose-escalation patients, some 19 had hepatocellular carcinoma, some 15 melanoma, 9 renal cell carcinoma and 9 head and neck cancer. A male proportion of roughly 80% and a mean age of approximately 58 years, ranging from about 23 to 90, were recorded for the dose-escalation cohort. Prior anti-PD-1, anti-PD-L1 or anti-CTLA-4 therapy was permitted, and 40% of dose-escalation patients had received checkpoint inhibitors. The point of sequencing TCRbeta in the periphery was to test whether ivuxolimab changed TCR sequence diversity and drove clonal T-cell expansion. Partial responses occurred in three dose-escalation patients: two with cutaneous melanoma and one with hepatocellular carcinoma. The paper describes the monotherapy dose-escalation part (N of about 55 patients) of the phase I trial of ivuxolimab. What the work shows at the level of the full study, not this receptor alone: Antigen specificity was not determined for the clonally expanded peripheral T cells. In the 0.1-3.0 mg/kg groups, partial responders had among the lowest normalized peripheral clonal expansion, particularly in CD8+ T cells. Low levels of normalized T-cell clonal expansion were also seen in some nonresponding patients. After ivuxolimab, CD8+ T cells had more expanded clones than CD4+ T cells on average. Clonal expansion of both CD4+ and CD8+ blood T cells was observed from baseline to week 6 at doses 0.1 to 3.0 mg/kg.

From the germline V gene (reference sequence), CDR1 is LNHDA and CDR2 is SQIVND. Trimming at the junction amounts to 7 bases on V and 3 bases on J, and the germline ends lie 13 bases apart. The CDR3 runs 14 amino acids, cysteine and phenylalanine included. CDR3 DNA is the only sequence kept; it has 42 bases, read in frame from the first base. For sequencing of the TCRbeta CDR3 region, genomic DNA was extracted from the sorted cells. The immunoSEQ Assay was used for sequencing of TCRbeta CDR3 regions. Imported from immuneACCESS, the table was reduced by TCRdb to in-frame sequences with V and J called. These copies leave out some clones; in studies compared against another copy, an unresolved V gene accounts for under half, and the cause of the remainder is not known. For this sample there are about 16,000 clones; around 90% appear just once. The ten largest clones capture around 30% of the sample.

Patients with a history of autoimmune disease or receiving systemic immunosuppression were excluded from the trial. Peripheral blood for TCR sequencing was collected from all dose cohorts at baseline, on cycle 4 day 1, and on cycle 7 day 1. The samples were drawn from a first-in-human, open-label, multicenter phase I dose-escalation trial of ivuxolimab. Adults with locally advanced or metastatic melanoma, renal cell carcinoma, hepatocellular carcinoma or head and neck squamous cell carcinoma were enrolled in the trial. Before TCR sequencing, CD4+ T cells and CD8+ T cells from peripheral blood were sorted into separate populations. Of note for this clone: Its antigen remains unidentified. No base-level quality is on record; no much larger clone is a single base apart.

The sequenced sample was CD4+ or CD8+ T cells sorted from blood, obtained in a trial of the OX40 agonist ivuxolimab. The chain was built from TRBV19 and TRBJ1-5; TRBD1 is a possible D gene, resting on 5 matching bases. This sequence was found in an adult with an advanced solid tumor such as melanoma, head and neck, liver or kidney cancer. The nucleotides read TGTGCCAGTATAGGGGAAGTGCTCAATCAGCCCCAGCATTTT. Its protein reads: CASIGEVLNQPQHF.